The T cell receptor beta chain under discussion was sequenced for a study of cytomegalovirus exposure and HLA in healthy donors. The PCR contained 60 Vbeta and 13 Jbeta primers. Clones were sequenced by immunoSEQ multiplex PCR, and TCRdb holds only the in-frame ones, with some missing. This table has over 100,000 clones, more than 75% appearing once. Details on this clone: The sample carries other DNA sequences with the same CDR3.

The sequencing input was PBMCs. The receptor's source is a female donor in good health and CMV-seronegative.

This CDR3 is CASSPQGTKHTEAFF. CDR3 DNA: TGTGCCAGCAGTCCACAAGGGACAAAGCACACTGAAGCTTTCTTT. This chain links TRBV28 with TRBJ1-1; TRBD1 might be the D (6 bases). The CDR3 is 15 amino acids. Trimming removed 5 bases at V and 3 bases at J, with 16 bases between. Germline V gives CDR1 MDHEN, CDR2 SYDVKM.